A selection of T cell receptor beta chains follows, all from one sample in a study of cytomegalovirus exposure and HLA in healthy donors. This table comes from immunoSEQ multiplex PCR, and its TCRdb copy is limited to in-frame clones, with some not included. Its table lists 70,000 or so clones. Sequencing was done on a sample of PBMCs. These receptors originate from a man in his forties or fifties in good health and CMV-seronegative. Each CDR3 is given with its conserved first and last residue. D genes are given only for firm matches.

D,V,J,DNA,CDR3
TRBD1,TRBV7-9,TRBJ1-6,TGTGCCAGCAGCTTCGGGACAGATTCACCCCTCCACTTT,CASSFGTDSPLHF
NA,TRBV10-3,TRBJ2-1,TGTGCCATCAGTGACCCACGACTAGAAAGGATGGGCAATGAGCAGTTCTTC,CAISDPRLERMGNEQFF
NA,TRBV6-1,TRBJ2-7,TGTGCCAGCACAATTTCCTACGAGCAGTACTTC,CASTISYEQYF
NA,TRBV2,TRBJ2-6,TGTGCCAGCAGGCAACAGGACTCTGGGGCCAACGTCCTGACTTTC,CASRQQDSGANVLTF
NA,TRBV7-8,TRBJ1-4,TGTGCCAGCAGCTTAGGTGGGGCTGGTGAAAAACTGTTTTTT,CASSLGGAGEKLFF
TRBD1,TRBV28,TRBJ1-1,TGTGCCAGCAGTCCCAGGGGGCGGGACACTGAAGCTTTCTTT,CASSPRGRDTEAFF
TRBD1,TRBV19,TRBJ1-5,TGTGCCAGTAGCCAACAGGGGCGCAATCAGCCCCAGCATTTT,CASSQQGRNQPQHF
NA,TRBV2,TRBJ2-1,TGTGCCAGCAGTGGATCGGGGTTATACAATGAGCAGTTCTTC,CASSGSGLYNEQFF
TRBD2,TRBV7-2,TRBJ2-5,TGTGCCAGCAGCGGCCGTCCCGGGACTAGCGCGTTCGAGCAAGAGACCCAGTACTTC,CASSGRPGTSAFEQETQYF
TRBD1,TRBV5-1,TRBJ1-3,TGCGCCAGCAGCGCGGGACAGTCTGGAAACACCATATATTTT,CASSAGQSGNTIYF
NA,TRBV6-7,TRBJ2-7,TGTGCCAGCAGTTACCGCAATTTTACTACCTACGAGCAGTACTTC,CASSYRNFTTYEQYF